This T cell receptor beta chain was recovered during a study of blood T cell repertoires in COVID-19. Study as a whole: From T cells, B-cell-depleted T cells, or PBMCs came the material, which was cDNA or gDNA.

Living in under 30 US areas, the participants were between about 18 and 95 years of age. This clone was observed a single time. J was trimmed by 4 bases and V by 6 bases; bases with no gene match: 1. CDR1 and CDR2 (germline): SGHTA, FQGNSA. The CDR3 runs 13 residues. In the original analysis: Amplification of reference gene primers was used by the study to estimate nucleated cell counts. TCRdb keeps only in-frame clones here, not all; method: immunoSEQ multiplex PCR. D and trimming come from the DNA, and the V and J calls and clone size come from that table. The sample includes 300,000 to 500,000 clones, 88% of them seen just once.

Sequencing was carried out using PBMCs or T cells enriched from blood (not recorded which). This clonotype originated in a woman in her 40s with acute COVID-19. The chain couples TRBV7-2 to TRBJ2-1, with 9 bases that match TRBD2. CDR3 residues: CASRAGGYNEQFF. CDR3 nucleotide sequence: TGTGCCAGCAGAGCGGGGGGATACAATGAGCAGTTCTTC.